This entry lists 8 T cell receptor gamma chains sequenced from one sample in a study of gammadelta T cells in human blood. TCRdb used CATT to re-call clones from the RT-PCR reads. The sample holds about 180 gamma-chain clones, 1.5% to 2% seen once. The sample consisted of non-Vgamma9Vdelta2 gamma-delta T cells from adult blood. The receptors were sampled from a human donor.

This clone is labeled as hyperexpanded. Other nucleotide sequences from this sample produce the same CDR3. The genes are TRGV5 and TRGJ1 or TRGJ2. The CDR3 is made up of 13 amino acids. CDR1 and CDR2 (germline): VINAFY, YDVSNSKD. J lost 2 bases, V lost 0 bases, and 1 base had no gene match. The CDR3 coding sequence is TGTGCCACCTGGGACAGGCATTATTATAAGAAACTCTTT. It yields the protein CATWDRHYYKKLF.

Relative to its sample, this clone is medium-sized (0.01 to 0.1%). This likely reflects a read error, since a far larger clone is one base away. This sample also contains other DNA sequences that code for the same CDR3. The chain is built from TRGV4 and TRGJ1 or TRGJ2. This CDR3 has 14 amino acids. Germline CDR1 reads EGSTGY; CDR2 reads YDSYTSSV. The trim removed 5 bases at V and 4 bases at J, leaving 11 bases unmatched. In DNA form, the CDR3 reads TGTGCCACCTGGGTGGGTTTTTTCTATTATAAGAAACTCTTT. This gives the protein CATWVGFFYYKKLF.

By share, this clone counts as hyperexpanded. The chain uses TRGV9 and TRGJ1 or TRGJ2. This CDR3 is 15 amino acids long. With V trimmed by 2 bases and J by 1 base, 8 bases remained unmatched. Per germline, CDR1 GITISATS and CDR2 ISYDGTV (reference sequence). The CDR3 sequence is CALWEACPNYYKKLF. The CDR3, as DNA: TGTGCCTTGTGGGAGGCCTGTCCCAATTATTATAAGAAACTCTTT.

A remark on this clone: The protein in TCRdb stems from a much larger clone and differs at residue 6 from this DNA's translation, likely a read error; here the protein is translated from the DNA. The chain couples TRGV10 to TRGJP1. TRGV10 is identified as an open reading frame with a role that is uncertain. The CDR3 length is 13 residues. V trimming: 8 bases; J trimming: 11 bases; junction bases outside the gene matches: 12. The CDR3 sequence is CAAWDRPPWFKIF. Here the CDR3 DNA reads TGTGCTGCGTGGGACCGCCCGCCATGGTTCAAGATATTT.

This clone was seen a few times. TCRdb attributes to this sequence the protein of a much larger clone, which differs from the DNA translation at residue 5; a read error is likely, and the protein displayed is translated from the DNA. The chain links TRGV4 to TRGJ1 or TRGJ2. V lost 4 bases and J lost 5; bases outside the gene matches: 8. The CDR3 is 13 amino acids. Germline V gene data show CDR1 as EGSTGY and CDR2 as YDSYTSSV. The CDR3 loop is CATWEGPNYKKLF. The CDR3 coding sequence is TGTGCCACCTGGGAGGGGCCGAATTATAAGAAACTCTTT.

Comment on this clone: The DNA is omitted, as the CDR3 cannot be located on it reliably, and the CDR3 follows TCRdb's listing. J gene calling gave no result, while the V gene is TRGV10. TRGV10 is designated an ORF whose function remains uncertain. Inclusive of both ends, the CDR3 amounts to 31 amino acids. The CDR3 reads CAAWLNFIIRNSLAVEQHWLSQVSIGRIQHF.

By frequency in the sample, this clone is hyperexpanded. The V and J genes are TRGV10 and TRGJP1. TRGV10 is annotated as an ORF whose role is uncertain. This CDR3 has 16 residues. Unmatched junction bases numbered 13, after V lost 8 bases and J lost 3 bases. CDR3 DNA sequence: TGTGCTGCGTGGGATAAGTTGTTGGCCACTGGTTGGTTCAAGATATTT. Residues: CAAWDKLLATGWFKIF.

Concerning this clone itself: The protein that TCRdb holds for this DNA derives from a much larger clone and differs from the translated DNA at residue 3, which likely indicates a read error; the protein shown here is translated from the DNA. V is TRGV4 and J is TRGJP1. Germline assignment: CDR1 EGSTGY and CDR2 YDSYTSSV. CDR3 size: 14 residues. The DNA of the CDR3 is TGTGCCGCCTGGGATGGGACCACTGGTTGGTTCAAGATATTT. This translates into CAAWDGTTGWFKIF.